These 7 T cell receptor beta chains were all obtained from the same sample, sequenced in a study of blood T cells in healthy people across ages. With a J-beta primer mix and a sample-barcoded 5' primer, a second PCR ran about 7 to 11 cycles. TCRdb analysed the 5' RACE reads with MiXCR anew, one entry per CDR3 protein. The sample lists 700,000 or so distinct CDR3 sequences; approximately 22% were seen once. Sequenced input: blood. These receptor sequences come from an older man in good health.

This clonotype was counted only a few times. The V and J genes are TRBV20-1 and TRBJ2-5; the D gene is possibly TRBD1 (6 bases). CDR1 DFQATT and CDR2 SNEGSKA come from the germline V gene (reference sequence). Trimming stripped 0 bases from V and 10 bases from J, with 24 bases between. This CDR3 has 16 amino acids. The CDR3 protein is CSARESAVGGQGGQYF. CDR3 sequence (DNA): TGCAGTGCTAGAGAGTCGGCAGTTGGGGGACAAGGTGGCCAGTACTTC.

The chain couples TRBV10-3 to TRBJ2-1; D is uncertain. Germline V gene sequence: CDR1 ENHRY, CDR2 SYGVKD. Trimming took 10 bases from V and 6 from J, leaving 13 bases between them. This CDR3 has 12 amino acids. The DNA for the CDR3 is TGTGCCACGGGCGGACGGAGCAATGAGCAGTTCTTC. It is translated as CATGGRSNEQFF.

This clonotype has only a few counts. V and J are TRBV11-2 and TRBJ2-3; 10 bases map to TRBD2. V was pared by 3 bases and J by 0 bases, with 3 bases of the junction left unmatched. The CDR3 is 16 amino acids. Per germline, CDR1 SGHAT and CDR2 FQNNGV. The CDR3 is CASSFRTSGSTDTQYF. In DNA form, the CDR3 reads TGTGCCAGCAGCTTCCGGACTAGCGGTAGCACAGATACGCAGTATTTT.

The J gene is TRBJ1-1, the V gene TRBV18; D remains ambiguous. The CDR3 extends over 12 amino acids. Germline V gene sequence: CDR1 KGHSH, CDR2 LQKENI. Deletions cut 3 bases from V and 2 bases from J, with 4 bases between. The chain's CDR3 is CASSPENTEAFF. CDR3 nucleotide sequence: TGTGCCAGCTCACCCGAAAACACTGAAGCTTTCTTT.

This clonotype was seen a handful of times. This chain connects TRBV19 to TRBJ2-1; D possibly matches TRBD1 or TRBD2 (5 bases each). Trimming shortened V by 6 bases and J by 3 bases, and 15 bases separated the two germline ends. Per the germline V gene, CDR1 is LNHDA and CDR2 is SQIVND (reference sequence). The CDR3 extends over 15 amino acids. The CDR3: CASRGVRADYNEQFF. The CDR3 nucleotides are TGTGCCAGTAGGGGGGTGAGGGCTGACTACAATGAGCAGTTCTTC.

The rearrangement links TRBV29-1 to TRBJ2-7; the D is unclear. CDR1 SQVTM and CDR2 ANQGSEA come from the germline V gene. The length of the CDR3 is 12 residues. Trimming took off 4 bases at V and 4 bases at J, with 11 bases between the two ends. In DNA, the CDR3 is TGCAGCGTTGCCCTCCCACAATACGAGCAGTACTTC. It translates to CSVALPQYEQYF.

This clonotype was counted only a few times. The chain links TRBV5-1 to TRBJ2-1; 9 nucleotides line up with TRBD1. V trimming: 3 bases; J trimming: 2 bases; junction bases outside the gene matches: 12. The CDR3 is 18 residues long. The V gene's germline CDR1 is SGHRS and CDR2 YFSETQ. CDR3 sequence: CASSSYPMDRGTYNEQFF. The CDR3 DNA reads TGCGCCAGCAGCTCCTACCCCATGGACAGGGGAACCTACAATGAGCAGTTCTTC.